This entry lists 2 T cell receptor beta chains sequenced from one sample in a study of T cells after yellow fever vaccination. From the 5' RACE reads, TCRdb called clonotypes with MiXCR, one entry per CDR3 protein. This table holds about 150,000 distinct CDR3 sequences, about 6.9% found once. The starting material was CD4+ T cells sorted from PBMCs, obtained 10 days after the yellow fever booster vaccination. The receptors originated from a man aged 25-40 years who received the YFV17D yellow fever vaccine.

This clonotype was detected only a few times. This chain uses TRBV7-2 with TRBJ1-6; D is undetermined. The germline CDR1 and CDR2 sequences are SGHTA and FQGNSA. This CDR3 is built from 15 residues. V was shortened by 5 bases and J by 5 bases, with 13 bases between the two germline ends. Here the CDR3 DNA reads TGTGCCAGCAGCCCCCAGGCCTCAAATAATTCACCCCTCCACTTT. Encoded protein: CASSPQASNNSPLHF.

This clonotype was observed many times. CDR3 loop: CASSWGQLNTEAFF. CDR3 in DNA: TGTGCCAGCAGCTGGGGACAGCTTAACACTGAAGCTTTCTTT. V gene TRBV5-6 combines with J gene TRBJ1-1; 7 bases line up with TRBD1. The CDR3 contains 14 residues. CDR1 is SGHDT and CDR2 is YYEEEE in the germline V gene. V shed 3 bases and J 2 bases; nucleotides not matched to a gene: 4.